A selection of T cell receptor beta chains follows, all from one sample in a study of OX40 agonist ivuxolimab in advanced cancers. The repertoire was sequenced with immunoSEQ multiplex PCR; TCRdb's copy has only in-frame clones and lacks some. The sample has about 76,000 clones; about 85% are singletons. Sample: CD4+ or CD8+ T cells sorted from blood, taken in a trial of the OX40 agonist ivuxolimab. These receptors all come from an adult with an advanced solid tumor such as melanoma, head and neck, liver or kidney cancer. Both conserved end residues are part of each CDR3. The order of the fields is V gene, D gene, clone size, J gene, CDR3 protein, CDR3 DNA. D genes are given only for firm matches. Size is omitted from some rows. Given values are once, few, many or a class for expanded clones.

>TRBV13|.|.|TRBJ1-1
CASSLVAAFF
TGTGCCAGCAGCTTAGTAGCAGCTTTCTTT
>TRBV4-2|.|.|TRBJ2-7
CASSLVGSGYEQYF
TGTGCCAGCAGCTTGGTCGGGTCAGGCTACGAGCAGTACTTC
>TRBV7-9|.|.|TRBJ2-5
CASSFWGRGETQYF
TGTGCCAGCAGCTTCTGGGGGCGCGGGGAGACCCAGTACTTC
>TRBV20-1|.|.|TRBJ1-2
CSAFTGYGYTF
TGCAGTGCTTTTACAGGGTATGGCTACACCTTC
>TRBV30|.|.|TRBJ2-2
CAWRAALASTGELFF
TGTGCCTGGAGGGCCGCACTAGCAAGCACCGGGGAGCTGTTTTTT
>TRBV5-4|.|.|TRBJ2-2
CASSPPTPHTGELFF
TGTGCCAGCAGTCCCCCGACTCCACACACCGGGGAGCTGTTTTTT
>TRBV6-5|.|.|TRBJ1-6
CASSSPKGRIRSPLHF
TGTGCCAGCAGTTCCCCGAAAGGAAGGATTCGGTCACCCCTCCACTTT
>TRBV10-3|.|.|TRBJ1-2
CAISGEGQYSWMGYTF
TGTGCCATCAGTGGCGAGGGGCAGTACTCTTGGATGGGCTACACCTTC
>TRBV5-1|.|.|TRBJ2-1
CASSPLRDPGDNEQFF
TGCGCCAGCAGCCCGCTCCGGGACCCGGGGGACAATGAGCAGTTCTTC
>TRBV18|.|.|TRBJ1-4
CASSPEAPREKLFF
TGTGCCAGCTCACCAGAGGCGCCAAGGGAAAAACTGTTTTTT
>TRBV30|.|once|TRBJ2-1
CAWGGYNEQFF
TGTGCCTGGGGGGGATACAATGAGCAGTTCTTC
>TRBV29-1|.|few|TRBJ2-7
CSVGPEHEQYF
TGCAGCGTTGGGCCAGAGCACGAGCAGTACTTC
>TRBV5-1|.|.|TRBJ1-1
CASSFQGTEAFF
TGCGCCAGCAGCTTCCAGGGTACTGAAGCTTTCTTT
>TRBV11-3|.|.|TRBJ2-1
CASSLETVTVIGSSYNEQFF
TGTGCCAGCAGCTTAGAAACGGTCACCGTAATAGGGAGCTCCTACAATGAGCAGTTCTTC
>TRBV15|.|.|TRBJ1-5
CATSRDLGEGGNQPQHF
TGTGCCACCAGCAGAGATCTGGGTGAGGGGGGTAATCAGCCCCAGCATTTT
>TRBV19|.|.|TRBJ2-3
CASAGSGTDTQYF
TGTGCCAGCGCGGGTAGCGGCACAGATACGCAGTATTTT
>TRBV5-1|.|few|TRBJ1-4
CASSLGGWQDEKLFF
TGCGCCAGCAGCTTGGGGGGTTGGCAGGATGAAAAACTGTTTTTT
>TRBV7-9|.|once|TRBJ1-2
CASSLSDRPPDSEGYTF
TGTGCCAGCAGCTTATCGGACCGACCCCCAGACAGTGAGGGCTACACCTTC
>TRBV29-1|.|.|TRBJ1-1
CSVTPQGGTEAFF
TGCAGCGTCACACCACAGGGAGGCACTGAAGCTTTCTTT
>TRBV12-5|.|few|TRBJ1-3
CASGLQGGAGNTIYF
TGTGCTAGTGGTTTACAGGGTGGCGCTGGAAACACCATATATTTT
>TRBV15|.|.|TRBJ2-7
CATSPRGGSWGNEQYF
TGTGCCACCAGCCCCAGGGGGGGTTCCTGGGGAAACGAGCAGTACTTC
>TRBV11-2|.|.|TRBJ1-2
CASSWSPIQGTPVRGYTF
TGTGCCAGCAGCTGGTCACCTATCCAGGGGACCCCGGTCCGTGGCTACACCTTC
>TRBV9|TRBD2|once|TRBJ2-1
CASSVVPLLAGAYNEQFF
TGTGCCAGCAGCGTAGTTCCCCTACTAGCGGGGGCTTACAATGAGCAGTTCTTC
>TRBV9|TRBD1|.|TRBJ2-3
CASSWGQGYSDTQYF
TGTGCCAGCAGCTGGGGACAGGGATATTCGGATACGCAGTATTTT
>TRBV7-8|TRBD1|once|TRBJ1-5
CASSPRDSSNQPQHF
TGTGCCAGCAGCCCGCGGGACAGTAGCAATCAGCCCCAGCATTTT
>TRBV5-4|.|.|TRBJ1-2
CASSHPDQLVGGYTF
TGTGCCAGCAGCCACCCCGACCAACTAGTAGGCGGCTACACCTTC
>TRBV6-5|.|.|TRBJ1-4
CASSYSGQVANEKLFF
TGTGCCAGCAGTTACTCGGGGCAGGTGGCTAATGAAAAACTGTTTTTT
>TRBV30|.|.|TRBJ1-3
CAWSVNGGYGNTIYF
TGTGCCTGGAGTGTGAACGGGGGCTATGGAAACACCATATATTTT
>TRBV5-6|.|.|TRBJ1-5
CASSQRQLNQPQHF
TGTGCCAGCAGCCAGAGACAACTTAATCAGCCCCAGCATTTT
>TRBV5-1|.|once|TRBJ2-7
CASSSPFLSGEDYEQYF
TGCGCCAGCAGCTCACCCTTCCTATCGGGGGAGGACTACGAGCAGTACTTC
>TRBV5-4|.|.|TRBJ1-1
CASSLSGVVTEAFF
TGTGCCAGCAGCTTGAGTGGGGTAGTCACTGAAGCTTTCTTT
>TRBV6-1|.|.|TRBJ1-2
CASREWIAGSGYTF
TGTGCCAGCAGGGAATGGATCGCCGGGAGCGGCTACACCTTC
>TRBV11-3|.|.|TRBJ2-5
CASSQAGTAEKTQYF
TGTGCCAGCAGCCAAGCCGGGACCGCCGAGAAGACCCAGTACTTC
>TRBV5-1|.|.|TRBJ2-2
CASSPGTPDTGELFF
TGCGCCAGCAGCCCCGGGACCCCGGACACCGGGGAGCTGTTTTTT
>TRBV4-1|.|many|TRBJ2-2
CASSQADMGFNTGELFF
TGCGCCAGCAGCCAAGCTGATATGGGTTTTAACACCGGGGAGCTGTTTTTT
>TRBV29-1|.|once|TRBJ1-2
CSVSGGKNYGYTF
TGCAGCGTTTCCGGGGGAAAAAACTATGGCTACACCTTC
>TRBV29-1|.|.|TRBJ2-1
CSYNYNEQFF
TGCAGCTATAACTACAATGAGCAGTTCTTC
>TRBV5-5|TRBD1|.|TRBJ2-7
CASSLAGTVGREQYF
TGTGCCAGCAGCTTAGCCGGGACAGTGGGCCGCGAGCAGTACTTC
>TRBV7-6|TRBD2|few|TRBJ2-1
CASSSREASNNEQFF
TGTGCCAGCAGCTCACGGGAGGCCTCCAACAATGAGCAGTTCTTC
>TRBV6-5|.|once|TRBJ1-1
CASSYGGLGNTEAFF
TGTGCCAGCAGTTACGGGGGGCTTGGTAACACTGAAGCTTTCTTT
>TRBV19|TRBD1|.|TRBJ1-2
CASSRQGGSYGYTF
TGTGCCAGTAGTAGACAGGGCGGTTCGTATGGCTACACCTTC
>TRBV7-2|.|.|TRBJ2-3
CASSLELDSTDTQYF
TGTGCCAGCAGCTTAGAATTAGACAGCACAGATACGCAGTATTTT
>TRBV5-1|.|few|TRBJ2-7
CASSGGYEQYF
TGCGCCAGCAGCGGGGGGTACGAGCAGTACTTC
>TRBV18|TRBD1|.|TRBJ2-2
CASSQQQGDAGELFF
TGTGCCAGCTCACAACAACAGGGGGACGCCGGGGAGCTGTTTTTT
>TRBV13|.|.|TRBJ2-4
CASSSTGGMSKNIQYF
TGTGCCAGCAGCTCCACAGGAGGGATGTCAAAAAACATTCAGTACTTC
>TRBV7-9|.|.|TRBJ2-2
CASSFWTASNTGELFF
TGTGCCAGCAGCTTTTGGACAGCTTCGAACACCGGGGAGCTGTTTTTT
>TRBV19|TRBD1|.|TRBJ2-1
CASSITDKGTGGNEQFF
TGTGCCAGTAGTATAACGGACAAAGGGACAGGGGGAAATGAGCAGTTCTTC
>TRBV19|TRBD2|.|TRBJ2-1
CASSIRLAGGYEQFF
TGTGCCAGTTCTATAAGACTAGCGGGAGGCTATGAGCAGTTCTTC
>TRBV5-1|TRBD1|.|TRBJ2-2
CASSFSGTVHPGELFF
TGCGCCAGCAGCTTTTCCGGGACAGTCCATCCCGGGGAGCTGTTTTTT
>TRBV5-1|.|.|TRBJ1-1
CASSLAGRTATEAFF
TGCGCCAGCAGCTTGGCCGGTCGGACGGCCACTGAAGCTTTCTTT
>TRBV5-1|TRBD2|.|TRBJ2-6
CASSSGGPPGANVLTF
TGCGCCAGCAGTTCGGGGGGGCCCCCTGGGGCCAACGTCCTGACTTTC
>TRBV6-5|TRBD1|.|TRBJ2-7
CASSYKQGTGDEQYF
TGTGCCAGCAGTTACAAACAGGGGACGGGTGACGAGCAGTACTTC